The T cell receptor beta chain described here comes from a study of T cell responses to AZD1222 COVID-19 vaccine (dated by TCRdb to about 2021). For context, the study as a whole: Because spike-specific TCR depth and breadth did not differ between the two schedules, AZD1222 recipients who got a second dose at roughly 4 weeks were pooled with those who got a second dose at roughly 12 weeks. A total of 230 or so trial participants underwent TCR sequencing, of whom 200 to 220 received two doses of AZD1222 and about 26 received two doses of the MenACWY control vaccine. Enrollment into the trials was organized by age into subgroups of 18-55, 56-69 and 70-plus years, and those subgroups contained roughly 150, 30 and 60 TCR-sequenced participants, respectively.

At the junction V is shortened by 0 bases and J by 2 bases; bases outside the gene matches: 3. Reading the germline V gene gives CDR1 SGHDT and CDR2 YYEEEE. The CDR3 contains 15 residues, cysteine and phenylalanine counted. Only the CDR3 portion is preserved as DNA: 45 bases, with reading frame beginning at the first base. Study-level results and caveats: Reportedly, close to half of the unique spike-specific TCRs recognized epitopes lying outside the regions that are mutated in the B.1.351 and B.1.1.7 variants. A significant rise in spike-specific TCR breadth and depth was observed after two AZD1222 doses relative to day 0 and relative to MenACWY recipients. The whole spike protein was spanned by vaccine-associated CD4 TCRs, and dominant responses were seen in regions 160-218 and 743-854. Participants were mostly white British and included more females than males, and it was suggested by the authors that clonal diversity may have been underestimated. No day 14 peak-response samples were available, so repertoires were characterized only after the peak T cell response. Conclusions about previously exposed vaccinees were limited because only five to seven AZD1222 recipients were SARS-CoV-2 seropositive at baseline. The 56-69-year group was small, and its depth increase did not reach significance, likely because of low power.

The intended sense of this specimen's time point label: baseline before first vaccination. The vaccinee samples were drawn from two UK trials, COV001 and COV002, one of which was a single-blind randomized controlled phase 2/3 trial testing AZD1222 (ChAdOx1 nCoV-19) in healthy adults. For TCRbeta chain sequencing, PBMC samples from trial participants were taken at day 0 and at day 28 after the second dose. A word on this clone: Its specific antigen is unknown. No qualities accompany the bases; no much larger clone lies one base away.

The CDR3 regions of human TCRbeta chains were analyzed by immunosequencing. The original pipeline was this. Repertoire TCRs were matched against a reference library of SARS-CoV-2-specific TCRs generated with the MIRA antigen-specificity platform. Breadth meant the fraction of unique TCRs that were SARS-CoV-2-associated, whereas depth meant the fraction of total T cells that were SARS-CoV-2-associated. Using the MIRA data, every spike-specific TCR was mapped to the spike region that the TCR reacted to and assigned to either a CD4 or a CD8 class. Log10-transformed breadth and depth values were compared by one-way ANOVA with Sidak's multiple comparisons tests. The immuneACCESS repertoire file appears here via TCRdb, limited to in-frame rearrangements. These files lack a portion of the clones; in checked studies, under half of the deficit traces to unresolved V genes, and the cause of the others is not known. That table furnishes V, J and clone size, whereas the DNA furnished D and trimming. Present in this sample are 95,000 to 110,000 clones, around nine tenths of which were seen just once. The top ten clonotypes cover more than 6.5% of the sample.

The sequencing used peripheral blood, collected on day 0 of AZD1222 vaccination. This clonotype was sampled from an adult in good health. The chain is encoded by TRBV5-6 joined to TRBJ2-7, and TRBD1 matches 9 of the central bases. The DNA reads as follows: TGTGCCAGCAGCTTGGGGACAGGGGAGCCCTACGAGCAGTACTTC. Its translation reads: CASSLGTGEPYEQYF.